The subject of this entry is one T cell receptor (beta chain). The antigen remains unidentified. The germline V gene encodes CDR1 LNHDA and CDR2 SQIVND (reference sequence). This CDR3 comprises 14 residues. V was clipped by 3 bases and J by 5 bases, with 13 bases between them. The sample is drawn from a study of graft-versus-host responses after intestinal transplantation. Study overall: For approximately three years after anti-thymocyte globulin induction, all recipients took tacrolimus and steroids.

Intraepithelial and lamina propria lymphocytes were freed from processed graft tissue. Study-wide results and limits: GvH clones were found in recipient marrow; some appeared first in ileum or blood.

Produced via immunoSEQ multiplex PCR; TCRdb's table is partial and in-frame only. The sample has approximately 20,000 clones, roughly 70% seen once. This receptor was identified in a human patient who received an intestinal transplant, so some T cells may come from the graft donor. This material consisted of ileum tissue, taken roughly 21 days after intestinal transplant. This rearrangement joins TRBV19 to TRBJ2-5; no definite D call. In nucleotides, the CDR3 is TGTGCCAGTAGTATGTTTGGCCTCCCGGAGACCCAGTACTTC. It specifies CASSMFGLPETQYF.